These 19 T cell receptor beta chains were sequenced from one sample in a study of blood T cell repertoires in COVID-19. Clones were sequenced by immunoSEQ multiplex PCR, and TCRdb holds only the in-frame ones, with some missing. The table has 200,000 to 250,000 clones, around 87% seen once. Material: PBMCs or T cells enriched from blood (not recorded which). Receptor source: a young man who had been exposed to COVID-19.

In its sample, this clone was seen once. The genes are TRBV6-2 or TRBV6-3 and TRBJ1-6, with 7 bases matching TRBD1. The ends lost 5 bases at V and 7 bases at J; junction bases unmatched: 11. This CDR3 is built from 16 residues. Germline CDR1 and CDR2: MNHEY and SVGEGT. CDR3 residues: CASSPSSQGWNSPLHF. The CDR3 DNA reads TGTGCCAGCAGTCCCTCTTCACAGGGGTGGAATTCACCCCTCCACTTT.

The rearrangement links TRBV9 to TRBJ1-6; D unclear. V was shortened by 9 bases and J by 1 base, with 11 bases between the two germline ends. The length of the CDR3 is 14 residues. CDR1 SGDLS and CDR2 YYNGEE come from the germline V gene. In DNA, the CDR3 is TGTGCCACCAACAGCGGATCCTATAATTCACCCCTCCACTTT. The encoded protein is CATNSGSYNSPLHF. Full variable domain (rest looked up from reference TRBV9 and TRBJ1-6): DSGVTQTPKHLITATGQRVTLRCSPRSGDLSVYWYQQSLDQGLQFLIQYYNGEERAKGNILERFSAQQFPDLHSELNLSSLELGDSALYFCATNSGSYNSPLHFGNGTRLTVT.

The chain employs TRBV4-1 and TRBJ2-5; 7 bases are shared with TRBD2. The junction had 7 bases not matched to a gene; V was cut back by 3 bases and J by 3 bases. The CDR3 is made up of 15 amino acids. Germline CDR1 is MGHRA and CDR2 is YSYEKL. The CDR3 loop reads CASSQREGSKETQYF. CDR3 bases: TGCGCCAGCAGCCAGAGGGAGGGGTCGAAAGAGACCCAGTACTTC.

The genes are TRBV5-5 and TRBJ1-1, with 7 bases fitting TRBD1. CDR1 and CDR2 (germline): SGHKS, YYEKEE (reference sequence). The CDR3 covers 17 residues. J gave up 0 bases and V 2 bases, and 10 bases lay outside the gene matches. The CDR3 nucleotides are TGTGCCAGCAGCTTAAGACAGGGAAAGGACATGAACACTGAAGCTTTCTTT. It encodes CASSLRQGKDMNTEAFF.

In nucleotides, the CDR3 is TGTGCCAGCAGTACTCTCCTTAGTGGCTACACCTTC. It codes for CASSTLLSGYTF. The chain carries TRBV6-5 and TRBJ1-2; no definite D call. CDR1 is MNHEY and CDR2 is SVGAGI in the germline V gene. The germline V and J ends were trimmed by 5 bases and 7 bases, with 11 bases remaining between them. The CDR3 runs 12 residues.

The genes are TRBV3-1 (or the pseudogene TRBV3-2) and TRBJ2-1, with 8 nucleotides matching TRBD2. Germline CDR1 is LGHDT and CDR2 is YNNKEL (reference sequence). The CDR3 is 15 residues long. V gave up 2 bases and J gave up 0 bases; unmatched junction bases: 0. The CDR3 loop is CASSQLAGSYNEQFF. The CDR3 bases are TGTGCCAGCAGCCAACTAGCGGGCTCCTACAATGAGCAGTTCTTC.

The rearrangement joins TRBV2 to TRBJ2-1; 7 bases match TRBD2. The ends lost 8 bases at V and 8 bases at J; junction bases unmatched: 15. This CDR3 has 15 amino acids. The germline V gene has CDR1 SNHLY and CDR2 FYNNEI. CDR3 coding DNA: TGTGCCAGCCCATCTAGCGGATACCTACAAGATGAGCAGTTCTTC. It yields the protein CASPSSGYLQDEQFF. Looking up the rest from reference TRBV2 and TRBJ2-1 gives the full variable domain: EPEVTQTPSHQVTQMGQEVILRCVPISNHLYFYWYRQILGQKVEFLVSFYNNEISEKSEIFDDQFSVERPDGSNFTLKIRSTKLEDSAMYFCASPSSGYLQDEQFFGPGTRLTVL.

The rearrangement joins TRBV4-1 to TRBJ1-2; 11 bases fit TRBD1. Germline V gene sequence: CDR1 MGHRA, CDR2 YSYEKL. The CDR3 consists of 13 residues. Trimming took 4 bases from V and 6 from J; bases not matched to a gene: 1. In DNA form, the CDR3 reads TGCGCCAGCAGCCCGGACAGGGGGCATGGCTACACCTTC. This gives the protein CASSPDRGHGYTF.

The chain joins TRBV29-1 to TRBJ1-2; no firm D call. The CDR3 totals 13 residues. CDR1 and CDR2 from the germline V gene are SQVTM and ANQGSEA. Trimming took 4 bases from V and 4 from J, leaving 13 bases between them. The chain's CDR3 is CSVVSLHSYGYTF. Written as DNA, the CDR3 is TGCAGCGTTGTGTCTCTTCATAGCTATGGCTACACCTTC.

This clone was seen more than once but under ten times. This rearrangement joins TRBV6-1 to TRBJ2-7; weak D call: TRBD2 (5 bases). CDR3 length equals 14 residues. Trimming stripped 2 bases from V and 2 bases from J, with 10 bases between. Germline V gene lookup returns CDR1 MNHNS and CDR2 SASEGT. The CDR3 nucleotides are TGTGCCAGCAGTGAACGCGGAGGTCCCTACGAGCAGTACTTC. Protein: CASSERGGPYEQYF.

The rearrangement links TRBV11-2 to TRBJ2-7, with a tentative D call TRBD2 (5 bases). CDR3 length: 13 residues. Germline V gene lookup returns CDR1 SGHAT and CDR2 FQNNGV. V was shortened by 1 base and J by 7 bases, with 11 bases between the two germline ends. CDR3 amino acids: CASSLGLFREQYF. In nucleotides, the CDR3 is TGTGCCAGCAGCTTAGGACTATTTAGGGAGCAGTACTTC.

V usage is TRBV11-3 and J usage is TRBJ1-5; 9 bases agree with TRBD1. V dropped 5 bases and J dropped 4; count of bases not matched to a gene: 12. The germline V gene has CDR1 SGHNT and CDR2 YENEEA. The CDR3 contains 17 residues. CDR3: CASSLLFTGTGNQPQHF. The CDR3 region has the DNA TGTGCCAGCAGCCTCTTATTCACCGGGACAGGGAATCAGCCCCAGCATTTT.

This clone was seen once. This chain uses TRBV5-6 with TRBJ1-2; unclear D gene. The germline V gene encodes CDR1 SGHDT and CDR2 YYEEEE. The CDR3 has 14 residues. V was cut by 4 bases and J by 7 bases, with 17 bases left in between. CDR3 nucleotides: TGTGCCAGCAGCCAGACCTCAGGTTTCGGTGGCTACACCTTC. This sequence encodes CASSQTSGFGGYTF.

This chain joins TRBV21-1 and TRBJ1-2; the table names TRBD1, a call not compared with the DNA. TRBV21-1 represents a pseudogene. This CDR3 comprises 16 residues. CDR3: CASVRYIRRGMNGYTF. CDR3 DNA sequence: TGTGCCAGCGTAAGATATATACGCAGGGGGATGAATGGCTACACCTTC.

The chain has TRBV5-4 and TRBJ2-4, with 10 bases aligning to TRBD1. J gave up 8 bases and V 5 bases, and 7 bases lay outside the gene matches. Looked up from germline, CDR1 is SGHNT and CDR2 is YYREEE (reference sequence). CDR3 length equals 14 residues. CDR3 nucleotides: TGTGCCAGCAGTCCCGGGACAGGGGTGGACATTCAGTACTTC. This gives the protein CASSPGTGVDIQYF.

The rearrangement links TRBV13 to TRBJ2-7, with TRBD2 matching 10 bases. CDR3 length: 14 amino acids. Trimming removed 9 bases from V and 5 bases from J; junction bases left unmatched: 10. Looked up from germline, CDR1 is PRHDT and CDR2 is FYEKMQ (reference sequence). The CDR3 coding sequence is TGTGCCAGTCGGAAGCTAGCGGGGGCTCACGAGCAGTACTTC. Translating it yields CASRKLAGAHEQYF.

The V call is TRBV5-4, the J call TRBJ1-2; TRBD1 might be the D (5 bases). Trimming left V 2 bases short and J 1 base short, with 12 bases between. Germline values: CDR1 SGHNT, CDR2 YYREEE (reference sequence). The CDR3 is 15 residues long. CDR3 loop: CASSLRGGFNYGYTF. The CDR3, as DNA: TGTGCCAGCAGCTTAAGGGGAGGGTTTAACTATGGCTACACCTTC.

The V and J genes are TRBV5-1 and TRBJ1-2; D remains unclear. V was cut by 5 bases and J by 5 bases, with 16 bases left in between. This CDR3 has 14 amino acids. Germline CDR1 is SGHRS and CDR2 is YFSETQ. CDR3 sequence (DNA): TGCGCCAGCAGACGTGTCAGGATCGATTATGGCTACACCTTC. Amino acid sequence: CASRRVRIDYGYTF.

CDR3 DNA sequence: TGCGCCAGCAGTAACTATGGACTAGCGGCCTACAATGAGCAGTTCTTC. It specifies CASSNYGLAAYNEQFF. J is TRBJ2-1 and V is TRBV5-1; 10 nucleotides match TRBD2. V shed 5 bases, J shed 2 bases, and the junction held 7 bases outside the gene matches. CDR3 length: 16 amino acids. Germline V gives CDR1 SGHRS, CDR2 YFSETQ.